This note documents a single TCR beta chain sequence. Its cognate antigen is unknown. This entry comes from a study of T cell responses to AZD1222 COVID-19 vaccine. TCRdb's copy holds only in-frame clones and misses some; the assay was immunoSEQ multiplex PCR. The sample records 150,000 to 200,000 clones, 80% to 90% being singletons. Whole-study results and caveats: An increase in Spike-specific TCR breadth and depth was observed after two AZD1222 doses. Mostly white British, mostly female donors; authors suggested clonal diversity may be underestimated. Baseline antibody screening turned up just 6 or 7 seropositive AZD1222 recipients.

CDR3 length equals 13 residues. The J segment lost 9 bases and the V segment lost 8 bases, leaving 9 bases of the junction unmatched. Germline V CDR1 and CDR2: MNHEY, SMNVEV (reference sequence). The sample was peripheral blood, taken on day 0 of MenACWY control vaccination. This clonotype was sampled from an adult in good health. V usage is TRBV27 and J usage is TRBJ2-1; 8 nucleotides align to TRBD1. CDR3 coding DNA: TGTGCCAGCGGACCGGACAGGGACACTGAGCAGTTCTTC. The encoded protein is CASGPDRDTEQFF.